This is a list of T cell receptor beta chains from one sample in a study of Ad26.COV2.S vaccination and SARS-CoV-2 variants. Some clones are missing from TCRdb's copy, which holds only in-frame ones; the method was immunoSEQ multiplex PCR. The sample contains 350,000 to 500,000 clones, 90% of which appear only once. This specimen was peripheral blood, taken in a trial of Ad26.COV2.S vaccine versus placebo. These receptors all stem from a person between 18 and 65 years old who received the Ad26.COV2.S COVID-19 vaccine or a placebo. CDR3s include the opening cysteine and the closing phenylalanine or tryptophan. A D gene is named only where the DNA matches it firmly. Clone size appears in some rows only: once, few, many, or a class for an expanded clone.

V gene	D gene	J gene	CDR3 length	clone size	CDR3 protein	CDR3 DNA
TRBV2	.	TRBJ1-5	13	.	CASSEWSNQPQHF	TGTGCCAGCAGTGAGTGGAGCAATCAGCCCCAGCATTTT
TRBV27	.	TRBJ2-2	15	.	CASSLLTSNTGELFF	TGTGCCAGCAGTTTGCTCACGTCGAACACCGGGGAGCTGTTTTTT
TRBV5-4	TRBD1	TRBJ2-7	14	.	CASSLETGGSEQYF	TGTGCCAGCAGCTTGGAAACAGGGGGCTCCGAGCAGTACTTC
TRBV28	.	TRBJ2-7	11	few	CASRGEYEQYF	TGTGCCAGCAGGGGGGAATACGAGCAGTACTTC
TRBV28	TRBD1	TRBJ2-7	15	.	CASSGQGSSSYEQYF	TGTGCCAGCAGTGGACAGGGCTCGAGCTCCTACGAGCAGTACTTC
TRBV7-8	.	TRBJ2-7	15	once	CASSLAGRGAYEQYF	TGTGCCAGCAGCTTGGCAGGCAGGGGAGCCTACGAGCAGTACTTC
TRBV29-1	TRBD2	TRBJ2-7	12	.	CSVRGTSGEQYF	TGCAGCGTTCGCGGGACTAGCGGGGAGCAGTACTTC
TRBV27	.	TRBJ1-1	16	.	CASSLSTGAGNTEAFF	TGTGCCAGCAGTTTATCGACGGGGGCGGGGAACACTGAAGCTTTCTTT
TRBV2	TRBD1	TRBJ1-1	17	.	CASSETGTGALNTEAFF	TGTGCCAGCAGTGAAACCGGGACAGGGGCTTTGAACACTGAAGCTTTCTTT
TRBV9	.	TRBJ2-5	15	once	CASSVRRDGQETQYF	TGTGCCAGCAGCGTCCGACGGGATGGTCAAGAGACCCAGTACTTC
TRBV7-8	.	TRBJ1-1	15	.	CASSSRGRANTEAFF	TGTGCCAGCAGCTCCAGGGGACGGGCGAACACTGAAGCTTTCTTT
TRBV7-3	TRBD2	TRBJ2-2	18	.	CASSFIRGTSGKPGELFF	TGTGCCAGCAGCTTCATCCGGGGGACTAGCGGGAAGCCCGGGGAGCTGTTTTTT
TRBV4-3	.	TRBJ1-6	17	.	CASSQDRTVYHNSPLHF	TGCGCCAGCAGCCAAGACAGGACAGTTTATCATAATTCACCCCTCCACTTT
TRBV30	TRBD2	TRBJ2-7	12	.	CAWSGLAVEQYF	TGTGCCTGGAGCGGACTAGCGGTCGAGCAGTACTTC
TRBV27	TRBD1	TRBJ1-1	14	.	CASSIQGGGTEAFF	TGTGCCAGCAGTATTCAGGGGGGAGGCACTGAAGCTTTCTTT
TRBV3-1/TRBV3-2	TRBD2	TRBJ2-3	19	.	CASSQDNSNTSGITDTQYF	TGTGCCAGCAGCCAAGATAATTCCAACACTAGCGGCATCACAGATACGCAGTATTTT
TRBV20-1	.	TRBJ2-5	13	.	CSASRSPQETQYF	TGCAGTGCTAGTAGGTCCCCCCAAGAGACCCAGTACTTC
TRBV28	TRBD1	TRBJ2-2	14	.	CASQGGVNTGELFF	TGTGCCAGTCAAGGGGGCGTGAACACCGGGGAGCTGTTTTTT
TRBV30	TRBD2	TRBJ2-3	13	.	CAFGGGYTDTQYF	TGTGCTTTTGGGGGGGGATACACAGATACGCAGTATTTT
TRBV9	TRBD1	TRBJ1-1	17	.	CASSAQGEPLWNTEAFF	TGTGCCAGCAGCGCACAGGGGGAACCGTTGTGGAACACTGAAGCTTTCTTT
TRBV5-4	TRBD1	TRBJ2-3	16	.	CASSSPGQGVADTQYF	TGTGCCAGCAGCTCCCCGGGACAGGGGGTCGCAGATACGCAGTATTTT
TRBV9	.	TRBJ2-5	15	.	CASSVDAGVQETQYF	TGTGCCAGCAGCGTAGATGCAGGGGTACAAGAGACCCAGTACTTC
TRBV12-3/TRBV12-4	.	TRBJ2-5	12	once	CASSWDKETQYF	TGTGCCAGCAGCTGGGACAAAGAGACCCAGTACTTC
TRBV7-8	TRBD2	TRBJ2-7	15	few	CASSRDSGAPYEQYF	TGTGCCAGCAGCCGGGATAGCGGGGCACCCTACGAGCAGTACTTC
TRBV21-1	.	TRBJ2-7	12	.	CASSNNTYEQYF	TGTGCCAGCAGCAATAACACCTACGAGCAGTACTTC
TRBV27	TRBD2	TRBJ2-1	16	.	CASIPRSGRTYNEQFF	TGTGCCAGCATCCCACGAAGCGGGAGAACCTACAATGAGCAGTTCTTC
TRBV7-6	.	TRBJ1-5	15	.	CASSLGQGFNQPQHF	TGTGCCAGCAGCTTAGGGCAGGGGTTTAATCAGCCCCAGCATTTT
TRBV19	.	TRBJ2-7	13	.	CASSSRPAYEQYF	TGTGCCAGTAGTAGCCGGCCAGCCTACGAGCAGTACTTC
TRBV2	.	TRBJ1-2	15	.	CASSEAGLANYGYTF	TGTGCCAGCAGTGAGGCGGGGTTAGCTAACTATGGCTACACCTTC
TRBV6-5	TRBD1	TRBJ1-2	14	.	CASSRDRGGYGYTF	TGTGCCAGCAGCAGGGACAGGGGAGGCTATGGCTACACCTTC
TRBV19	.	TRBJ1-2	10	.	CASRDYGYTF	TGTGCCAGCCGAGACTATGGCTACACCTTC
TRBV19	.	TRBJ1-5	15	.	CASRGEQGSNQPQHF	TGTGCCAGTAGGGGTGAGCAGGGGAGCAATCAGCCCCAGCATTTT